These 21 T cell receptor beta chains were all obtained from the same sample, sequenced in a study of tumor-infiltrating lymphocytes in primary liver carcinoma. Total RNA and DNA came together from approximately 20-30 mg of bulk tissue without cell sorting. Priming with a constant-region primer yielded TCR beta cDNA from 450 to 550 ng total RNA. Three nested multiplex PCR rounds, a slightly modified ARM-PCR method, built the TCR beta libraries. Both of the initial two PCR rounds ran for roughly 11 cycles and employed TRBV1-TRBV30 forward primers alongside a C-beta reverse primer. TCRdb ran MiXCR on the multiplex PCR reads and lists one entry per CDR3 protein. The data hold some 38,000 distinct CDR3 sequences, with roughly 74% observed a single time. The sample comprised liver tumor tissue from sampling region 4. Subset indicated: tumor region T4, right-lateral pole. These receptors all come from a man aged 35 to 55 with primary liver carcinoma and hepatitis B virus infection.

The chain uses TRBV5-5 and TRBJ1-1; D is unresolved. The germline gives CDR1 SGHKS, CDR2 YYEKEE (reference sequence). V was trimmed by 4 bases and J by 13 bases, leaving 26 bases between them. This CDR3 is 15 amino acids long. The CDR3 region has the DNA TGTGCCAGCAGCCATGAGGGTGAGCAGTACACTGATGTTTTCTTT. This encodes CASSHEGEQYTDVFF.

Turning to this clonotype: The junction does not match germline at one end; this may be a read error. V gene TRBV28 combines with J gene TRBJ2-6, with D possibly being TRBD2 (6 bases). This CDR3 region has 13 residues. Germline V gene data show CDR1 as MDHEN and CDR2 as SYDVKM. CDR3 coding DNA: TGTGCCAGCAGGGGGACTGGGGCCAAAGTCCTGACTTTC. Encoded protein: CASRGTGAKVLTF.

Points on this clonotype: The junction does not match germline at one end; this may be a read error. The J gene is TRBJ2-3, the V gene TRBV6-1, with D unresolved. Germline lookup yields CDR1 MNHNS and CDR2 SASEGT. The CDR3 is 12 residues long. CDR3 residues: CVSSDWADTQYF. The CDR3 region has the DNA TGTGTCAGCAGTGATTGGGCAGATACGCAATATTTT.

Concerning this clonotype: The germline gene is not matched at one end of the junction; a read error may be the cause. The chain links TRBV12-5 to TRBJ2-7; the D call may be TRBD1 or TRBD2 (5 bases each). This CDR3 region has 13 residues. CDR1 is LGHNT and CDR2 is FRNRAP in the germline V gene. CDR3 nucleotides: TGTGTCAGTGAGGGGACCAGTTCCTACGAGCATTACTTC. It codes for CVSEGTSSYEHYF.

A remark on this clonotype: Sequence at one end of the junction differs from germline and may be a read error. V is TRBV20-1 and J is TRBJ2-7; 10 positions match TRBD2. The CDR3 is 13 residues long. Per germline, CDR1 DFQATT and CDR2 SNEGSKA (reference sequence). The CDR3 region is CGAPSGRAYEQYF. CDR3 in DNA: TGCGGTGCTCCCAGCGGGAGGGCCTACGAGCAGTACTTC.

V is TRBV20-1 and J is TRBJ1-1, with 9 nucleotides matching TRBD1. This CDR3 contains 14 residues. CDR1 DFQATT and CDR2 SNEGSKA come from the germline V gene (reference sequence). V trimming: 3 bases; J trimming: 1 base; junction bases outside the gene matches: 3. CDR3 amino acids: CSASGGQGNTEAFF. The CDR3 region has the DNA TGCAGTGCTAGTGGGGGACAGGGGAACACTGAAGCTTTCTTT.

This clonotype showed up many times. This chain uses TRBV20-1 with TRBJ2-1; tentatively, D is TRBD2 (7 bases). V gave up 3 bases and J gave up 0 bases, with 12 bases separating them. Germline V gene lookup returns CDR1 DFQATT and CDR2 SNEGSKA (reference sequence). The CDR3 length is 15 residues. The CDR3 sequence is CSARGGPSSYNEQFF. CDR3 in DNA: TGCAGTGCTAGGGGGGGGCCCAGCTCCTACAATGAGCAGTTCTTC.

A few counts support this clonotype. A read error may produce the germline difference seen at one junction end. V and J are TRBV12-3 or TRBV12-4 and TRBJ1-5; a possible D gene is TRBD1 (6 bases). This CDR3 comprises 15 residues. The CDR3: CAGRHTGLPDQPQHF. Here the CDR3 DNA reads TGTGCCGGCAGGCACACAGGGCTACCAGATCAGCCCCAGCATTTT.

This clonotype was observed a handful of times. This chain joins TRBV10-2 and TRBJ2-7; D is possibly TRBD1 or TRBD2 (6 bases each). Trimming left V 3 bases short and J 6 bases short, with 15 bases between. Germline CDR1 is WSHSY and CDR2 is SAAADI. CDR3 length equals 14 residues. The CDR3 region has the DNA TGCGCCAGCAGTGAATCCCTCAGGGGAGGCGAGCAGTACTTC. It encodes CASSESLRGGEQYF.

This clonotype came up a few times. One end of the junction is discordant with germline, which a read error may explain. The chain combines TRBV7-9 with TRBJ2-1, with D unclear. This CDR3 has 14 amino acids. Germline-derived CDR1 and CDR2 are SEHNR and FQNEAQ (reference sequence). The CDR3 DNA reads TGTGCCAGTAACTCAGACACTGCCCACAATGAGCAGCTCTTC. Encoded protein: CASNSDTAHNEQLF.

This clonotype is labeled medium-sized. The chain links TRBV12-3 or TRBV12-4 to TRBJ1-5; possible D gene TRBD1, 6 bases. V was trimmed by 4 bases and J by 0 bases, leaving 13 bases between them. The CDR3 consists of 16 residues. The CDR3 here is CASSSPGHVSNQPQHF. As DNA, the CDR3 is TGTGCCAGCAGTTCTCCGGGACACGTTAGCAATCAGCCCCAGCATTTT.

This clonotype was observed a handful of times. It is likely a read error, because the conserved phenylalanine at the end of the CDR3 is missing. The gene calls are TRBV28 and TRBJ1-5, with D maybe TRBD1 (5 bases). Trimming took 3 bases from V and 6 from J, leaving 12 bases between them. Germline assignment: CDR1 MDHEN and CDR2 SYDVKM. CDR3 length: 14 amino acids. The chain's CDR3 is CASSFQGVTQPQHL. The CDR3 DNA follows: TGTGCCAGCAGTTTCCAGGGAGTTACTCAGCCCCAGCATTTA.

Turning to this clonotype: Germline is not matched at one junction end, which may reflect a read error. The chain carries TRBV14 and TRBJ2-1, with a possible D match to TRBD2 (5 bases). Germline assignment: CDR1 SGHDN and CDR2 FVKESK. The CDR3 consists of 16 residues. The CDR3 loop reads CASSAVEGWVNHEQFF. CDR3 in DNA: TGCGCCAGCAGTGCCGTAGAGGGATGGGTAAACCATGAGCAGTTCTTC.

This clonotype is medium-sized within its sample. The chain has TRBV6-1 and TRBJ2-5; 8 bases map to TRBD2. Germline CDR1 reads MNHNS; CDR2 reads SASEGT. The CDR3 spans 15 residues. J lost 0 bases, V lost 3 bases, and 3 bases had no gene match. The CDR3 DNA sequence: TGTGCCAGCAGTGATCAAGCGGGGGACCAAGAGACCCAGTACTTC. This gives the protein CASSDQAGDQETQYF.

In the case of this clonotype: A much larger clone lies a single base off, so this may be a read error. V usage is TRBV15 and J usage is TRBJ1-1, with D hard to call. The V gene's germline CDR1 is LNHNV and CDR2 YYDKDF (reference sequence). CDR3 length equals 14 residues. The CDR3 DNA sequence: TGTGCCATCAGCGAACCGGGTCTGAACACTGAAGCTTTCTTT. Translating it yields CAISEPGLNTEAFF.

This clonotype was observed once. A read error may account for a junction end that differs from germline. V usage is TRBV11-3 and J usage is TRBJ2-1; no firm D call. The CDR3 has 14 residues. Germline CDR1 reads SGHNT; CDR2 reads YENEEA. DNA of the CDR3: TGTGCCAGCAGTTTATGCGTCTCGAACAATGAGCAGTCCTTC. Protein: CASSLCVSNNEQSF.

Concerning this clonotype: A junction boundary mismatches the germline segment, possibly from a read error. This chain connects TRBV6-2 or TRBV6-3 to TRBJ1-5, with TRBD1 matching over 7 bases. Per germline, CDR1 MNHEY and CDR2 SVGEGT. The CDR3 is 16 residues long. The CDR3 DNA is TGTGCCATCAGTCCCAACAGGGGTCTGTGGGATCAGCCCCAGCAATTT. This translates into CAISPNRGLWDQPQQF.

This clonotype appeared many times. The rearrangement joins TRBV30 to TRBJ2-7; 9 nucleotides line up with TRBD2. V lost 7 bases, J lost 6 bases, and 10 bases stayed unmatched. The CDR3 contains 13 residues. Germline CDR1 reads GTSNPN; CDR2 reads SVGIG (reference sequence). The CDR3 DNA reads TGTGCCTCCAGCGGGAGGCACCTCTCCGAGCAGTACTTC. Protein product: CASSGRHLSEQYF.

Comment on this clonotype: A much larger clone differs from this one at a single base, so this may be a read error. The V gene is TRBV7-2, the J gene TRBJ1-1; D unclear. Trimming pared 5 bases from V and 4 bases from J, leaving 8 bases between. The germline CDR1 and CDR2 sequences are SGHTA and FQGNSA. CDR3 size: 12 residues. The CDR3 sequence is CASSPFVTEAFF. Written as DNA, the CDR3 is TGTGCCAGCAGCCCCTTTGTCACTGAAGCTTTCTTT.

This clonotype has a handful of counts. The rearrangement links TRBV6-5 to TRBJ1-5, with D possibly being TRBD1 (5 bases). V was clipped by 8 bases and J by 0 bases, with 8 bases between them. Germline V gives CDR1 MNHEY, CDR2 SVGAGI. There are 13 residues in the CDR3. The CDR3 bases are TGTGCCAGCGGGGACGGTAGCAATCAGCCCCAGCATTTT. The encoded protein is CASGDGSNQPQHF.

With regard to this clonotype: At one end, the junction sequence differs from germline, possibly due to a read error. This rearrangement joins TRBV7-8 to TRBJ2-1; D remains unclear. CDR1 and CDR2 from the germline V gene are SGHVS and FQNEAQ. This CDR3 region has 14 residues. The CDR3 DNA is TGTGCCAGCAGCTTACAGTGCCCCAACAATGAGGAGTTCTTC. The encoded protein is CASSLQCPNNEEFF.